This TCR beta chain emerged from a study of blood T cells in healthy people across ages. Every donor provided approximately 10 milliliters of peripheral blood. This CDR3 has 14 residues. CDR1 and CDR2 from the germline V gene are SSHAT and FNYEAQ (reference sequence). V gave up 0 bases and J gave up 5 bases, with 10 bases separating them. The authors ran a second PCR of 7 to 11 cycles using a sample-barcoded 5' primer and a J-beta primer mix. Each CDR3 protein gets one entry after TCRdb re-called the 5' RACE reads with MiXCR. The sample lists over a million distinct CDR3 sequences; more than 40% were seen once.

This chain links TRBV7-7 with TRBJ2-5, with a tentative D call TRBD1 (6 bases). This receptor was taken from a woman aged 60-70 years in good health. The sample comprised blood. The CDR3 DNA reads TGTGCCAGCAGCTTAGCACAGGGTGACGAGACCCAGTACTTC. Its protein product is CASSLAQGDETQYF.